Shown below are 20 T cell receptor beta chains from a single sample sequenced in a study of cytomegalovirus exposure and HLA in healthy donors. The PCR used 60 Vbeta and 13 Jbeta primers. Generated by immunoSEQ multiplex PCR, the TCRdb table keeps only in-frame clones and is missing some. The repertoire has more than 150,000 clones, over 60% of them found once; the top ten carry under 2%. The specimen sequenced was PBMCs. Receptors originate from a man younger than 35 in good health and CMV-seronegative.

This sequence joins TRBV27 and TRBJ1-6; 8 bases agree with TRBD1. Germline V gives CDR1 MNHEY, CDR2 SMNVEV (reference sequence). The CDR3 extends over 14 amino acids. With V trimmed by 5 bases and J by 7 bases, 4 bases remained unmatched. The CDR3 DNA reads as TGTGCCAGCAGTCGGGGACAGGTGAATTCACCCCTCCACTTT. Translation: CASSRGQVNSPLHF.

This sequence joins TRBV5-4 and TRBJ2-3; 8 bases are shared with TRBD2. In germline, CDR1 is SGHNT, CDR2 YYREEE (reference sequence). This CDR3 comprises 15 residues. V trimming: 4 bases; J trimming: 3 bases; junction bases outside the gene matches: 7. The CDR3 here is CASSPGGGATDTQYF. The CDR3 DNA reads TGTGCCAGCAGCCCCGGGGGGGGCGCGACAGATACGCAGTATTTT.

In this sample, this clone turned up a few times. This chain links TRBV23-1 with TRBJ1-2; D gene ambiguous. TRBV23-1 is known as an ORF, though its function is uncertain. V was cut by 2 bases and J by 8 bases, with 9 bases left in between. The CDR3 has 12 residues. CDR3 DNA sequence: TGCGCCAGCAGTCAACGTCGGGGAGGCTACACCTTC. It codes for CASSQRRGGYTF.

The chain links TRBV5-1 to TRBJ2-3, with 8 bases matching TRBD2. Trimming took 3 bases from V and 2 from J; bases not matched to a gene: 8. The germline gives CDR1 SGHRS, CDR2 YFSETQ. The CDR3 is made up of 16 amino acids. The CDR3: CASSSQPAGATDTQYF. In nucleotides, the CDR3 is TGCGCCAGCAGCTCACAGCCAGCGGGAGCCACAGATACGCAGTATTTT.

This clone was detected only once. This rearrangement joins TRBV6-1 to TRBJ2-1; the match to TRBD2 covers 10 bases. Trimming removed 4 bases from V and 10 bases from J; junction bases left unmatched: 7. Germline-derived CDR1 and CDR2 are MNHNS and SASEGT. This CDR3 is built from 14 residues. The CDR3 DNA is TGTGCCAGCAGTGGCCTAGCGGGGGCGTTAGAGCAGTTCTTC. Translating gives CASSGLAGALEQFF.

The table lists this clone with a count of one. The chain carries TRBV6-1 and TRBJ2-7, with 13 bases identical to TRBD2. This CDR3 comprises 15 residues. J was trimmed by 5 bases and V by 6 bases; bases with no gene match: 7. Germline V gene data show CDR1 as MNHNS and CDR2 as SASEGT. This CDR3 reads CASRGRTSGSHEQYF. The CDR3 DNA is TGTGCCAGCAGGGGCCGGACTAGCGGGAGCCACGAGCAGTACTTC.

A few counts support this clone. This chain joins TRBV4-2 and TRBJ1-2, with 7 bases fitting TRBD1. The J segment lost 4 bases and the V segment lost 7 bases, leaving 9 bases of the junction unmatched. The CDR3 runs to 14 residues. Germline CDR1 and CDR2: LGHNA and YNFKEQ. The CDR3 DNA reads as TGTGCCAGCACCCCGACAGGGATTACCTATGGCTACACCTTC. It translates to CASTPTGITYGYTF.

The chain combines TRBV6-4 with TRBJ2-1; D not certain. Germline values: CDR1 MRHNA, CDR2 SNTAGT. The CDR3 covers 13 residues. V was pared by 2 bases and J by 6 bases, with 8 bases between. CDR3 residues: CASSDGSVNEQFF. In nucleotides, the CDR3 is TGTGCCAGCAGTGACGGCTCAGTCAATGAGCAGTTCTTC.

The V gene is TRBV30, the J gene TRBJ2-1; 13 bases map to TRBD2. Germline CDR1 reads GTSNPN; CDR2 reads SVGIG (reference sequence). V was clipped by 5 bases and J by 9 bases; unmatched bases: 1. The CDR3 has 12 amino acids. CDR3 protein: CAWGTSGIEQFF. The CDR3 bases are TGTGCCTGGGGGACTAGCGGGATTGAGCAGTTCTTC.

This rearrangement joins TRBV7-2 to TRBJ2-3; possible D gene TRBD2, 5 bases. This CDR3 comprises 14 residues. V was cut by 1 base and J by 2 bases, with 7 bases left in between. The V gene's germline CDR1 is SGHTA and CDR2 FQGNSA. The CDR3 DNA reads as TGTGCCAGCAGCTTAGGCGGGTTCACAGATACGCAGTATTTT. Protein product: CASSLGGFTDTQYF.

The chain is built from TRBV29-1 and TRBJ2-1; the D gene is possibly TRBD2 (6 bases). The CDR3 consists of 13 residues. V was cut by 3 bases and J by 7 bases, with 13 bases left in between. Germline loops: CDR1 SQVTM, CDR2 ANQGSEA. The DNA of the CDR3 is TGCAGCGTTGAGAGGGGAGGATTGAATGAGCAGTTCTTC. Protein sequence: CSVERGGLNEQFF.

This clone was observed a handful of times. The genes are TRBV27 and TRBJ2-5; 7 bases match TRBD1. The V gene end was trimmed by 10 bases and the J gene end by 7 bases; junction bases not matched to a gene: 15. Germline CDR1 reads MNHEY; CDR2 reads SMNVEV (reference sequence). This CDR3 contains 14 residues. CDR3 residues: CATKQTGPRGTQYF. The CDR3 DNA reads TGTGCCACCAAACAGACAGGGCCGAGGGGGACCCAGTACTTC.

The gene calls are TRBV15 and TRBJ2-7; D perhaps matches TRBD1 (6 bases). V lost 2 bases to trimming and J lost 6 bases, with 14 bases between them. This CDR3 comprises 14 residues. Germline V gene sequence: CDR1 LNHNV, CDR2 YYDKDF (reference sequence). The CDR3 loop reads CATSRPQTGLEQYF. CDR3 nucleotide sequence: TGTGCCACCAGCAGACCTCAGACAGGACTCGAGCAGTACTTC.

This clone has more than one count but fewer than ten. The J gene is TRBJ2-5, the V gene TRBV20-1; 9 bases fit TRBD2. Germline lookup yields CDR1 DFQATT and CDR2 SNEGSKA (reference sequence). The length of the CDR3 is 11 residues. This chain's CDR3 is CGGGDQETQYF. The CDR3 DNA reads TGCGGCGGGGGGGACCAAGAGACCCAGTACTTC.

This clone was observed once. V usage is TRBV27 and J usage is TRBJ2-7; 10 bases are shared with TRBD2. V dropped 5 bases and J dropped 2; count of bases not matched to a gene: 3. CDR3 length: 14 residues. Germline CDR1 reads MNHEY; CDR2 reads SMNVEV (reference sequence). The CDR3 reads CASSPSGRAYEQYF. As DNA, the CDR3 is TGTGCCAGCAGTCCTAGCGGGAGAGCCTACGAGCAGTACTTC.

The chain joins TRBV30 to TRBJ1-5, with D unresolved. Germline loops: CDR1 GTSNPN, CDR2 SVGIG (reference sequence). V dropped 4 bases and J dropped 2 bases, with 9 bases sitting between them. The CDR3 contains 13 residues. CDR3 DNA: TGTGCCTGGACCGGTGAGCGCAATCAGCCCCAGCATTTT. Amino acid sequence: CAWTGERNQPQHF.

The chain's CDR3 is CASSLSVQNTIYF. The CDR3 DNA is TGTGCCAGCAGTTTGAGTGTCCAAAACACCATATATTTT. The rearrangement links TRBV28 to TRBJ1-3; no clear D. The V and J ends lost 3 bases and 6 bases respectively, with 9 bases between them. Germline V CDR1 and CDR2: MDHEN, SYDVKM. The CDR3 is 13 amino acids.

This clone was recorded only once. V and J are TRBV25-1 and TRBJ1-1, with a tentative D call TRBD1 (5 bases). This CDR3 has 16 amino acids. The germline CDR1 and CDR2 sequences are MGHDK and SYGVNS. V was shortened by 1 base and J by 5 bases, with 17 bases between the two germline ends. The CDR3 sequence is CASSESPGRAATEAFF. The CDR3 DNA reads as TGTGCCAGCAGTGAATCCCCCGGCAGGGCCGCGACTGAAGCTTTCTTT.

A few counts support this clone. V usage is TRBV6-6 and J usage is TRBJ1-2; D not certain. CDR3 length: 11 residues. CDR1 is MNHNY and CDR2 is SVGAGI in the germline V gene (reference sequence). With 6 bases removed from V and 4 bases from J, the gap between germline ends came to 6 bases. CDR3 DNA: TGTGCCAGCAGCCGTTCCTATGGCTACACCTTC. It is translated as CASSRSYGYTF.

CDR3 nucleotides: TGTGCCAGCAGCTCATTCCCAGGGGGTCCGCCTTACGAGCAGTACTTC. This encodes CASSSFPGGPPYEQYF. The chain joins TRBV27 to TRBJ2-7; 7 bases match TRBD1. The CDR3 spans 16 residues. V shed 6 bases, J shed 4 bases, and the junction held 15 bases outside the gene matches. The germline V gene has CDR1 MNHEY and CDR2 SMNVEV (reference sequence).